This T cell receptor (beta chain) was sequenced for a study of cytomegalovirus exposure and HLA in healthy donors. The study, taken as a whole, reports: Rare TCR sequences predominated, though certain public TCRs were found in many donors. Sequencing likely caused a cluster of highly shared sequence variants. Apparent HLA restriction characterized most CMV-associated TCR beta chains in a later analysis.

Healthy bone marrow donors supplied every sample. This clone was counted a few times. The antigen is not known. Primers for the PCR totalled 60 Vbeta and 13 Jbeta. Method: immunoSEQ multiplex PCR; TCRdb's copy keeps in-frame clones and lacks some. In the table there are fewer than 70,000 clones, 65% to 70% of which are singletons. Sequencing was done on a sample of PBMCs. This TCR came from a woman younger than 45 in good health and CMV-seronegative.

The CDR3 nucleotides are TGTGCCAGCACCCGTGATGGGACAGTCAACTATGGCTACACCTTC. Protein: CASTRDGTVNYGYTF. The chain combines TRBV2 with TRBJ1-2; 7 nucleotides align to TRBD1. Germline V CDR1 and CDR2: SNHLY, FYNNEI. The CDR3 is made up of 15 amino acids. The V gene end was trimmed by 7 bases and the J gene end by 2 bases; junction bases not matched to a gene: 10.